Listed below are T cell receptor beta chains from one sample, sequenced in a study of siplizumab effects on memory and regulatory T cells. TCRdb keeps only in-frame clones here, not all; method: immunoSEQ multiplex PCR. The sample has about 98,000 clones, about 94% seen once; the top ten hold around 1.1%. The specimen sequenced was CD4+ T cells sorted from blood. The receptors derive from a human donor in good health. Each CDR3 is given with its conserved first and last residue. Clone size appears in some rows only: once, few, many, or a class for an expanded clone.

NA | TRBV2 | CASSELLAGGTDTQYF
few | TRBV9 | CASSLSSGIFGYTF
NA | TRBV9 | CASNPHRKSNTGELFF
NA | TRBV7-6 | CASSPFSAGATNEKLFF
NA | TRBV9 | CASSVSSSGEQYF
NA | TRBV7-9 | CASSLEGRATGNTIYF
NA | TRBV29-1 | CSGAGGQAGSKETQYF
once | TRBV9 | CASSVGLAGRPYNEQFF
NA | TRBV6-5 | CASSTLGEQYF
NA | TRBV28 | CASNAPRGTYEQYF
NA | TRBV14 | CASSQYYEQYF
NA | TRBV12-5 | CASGLVNNEQFF
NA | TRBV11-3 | CASSQTGGNTEAFF
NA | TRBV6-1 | CASSGQGRNTEAFF
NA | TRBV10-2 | CASSVPGLQETQYF
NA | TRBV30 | CAWIRDSTNSPLHF
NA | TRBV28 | CASHTGTGGSSNYGYTF
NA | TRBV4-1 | CASSQDSFRRGRWIEAFF
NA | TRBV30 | CAWSVTRGGAGYGYTF
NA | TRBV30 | CAWSLGRSRNTGELFF
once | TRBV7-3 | CASSLGSENTGELFF
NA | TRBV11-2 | CASSIRGGQGTQYF
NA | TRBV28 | CASSFPRDRGQPQHF
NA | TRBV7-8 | CASSKTVGAQSYEQYF
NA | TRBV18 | CASSPLGGDQPQHF
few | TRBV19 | CASTPTGDGETQYF
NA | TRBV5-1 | CASSLIATNEKLFF
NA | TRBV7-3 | CASSLGGRLSYNEQFF
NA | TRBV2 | CASINGREQRDTQYF
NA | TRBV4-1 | CASSHARIGSYNEQFF
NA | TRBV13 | CASSLRAPLGGYTF
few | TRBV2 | CASSGDNQPQHF
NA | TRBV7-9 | CASSPTPNTGELFF
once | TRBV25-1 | CASSRRGLGTEAFF
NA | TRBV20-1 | CSARLHEQYF
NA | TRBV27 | CASSHRRYPAATNEKLFF
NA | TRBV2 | CASSSLAGGRDTQYF
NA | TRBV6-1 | CASRGNLLGELFF
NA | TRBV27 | CASSYSGRAYEQYF
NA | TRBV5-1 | CASSLAPDQETQYF
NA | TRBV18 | CASSPPGMDNGYTF